The clone carrying this T cell receptor beta chain was observed many times. The antigen is undetermined. Total RNA amounting to about 520 ng was the source from which TCR beta cDNA was made with a constant-region primer. TCR beta libraries came from three nested multiplex PCR rounds using slightly modified ARM-PCR. A C-beta reverse primer and TRBV1-TRBV30 forward primers served in each of the first two PCR rounds, at 9 to 10 cycles apiece. TCRdb redid the calling of the multiplex PCR reads with MiXCR, one entry per CDR3 protein. The repertoire has more than 85,000 distinct CDR3 sequences, about four fifths of them found once; the top ten carry 15% to 25%. These data are taken from a study of tumor-infiltrating lymphocytes in primary liver carcinoma. Broader study findings: Found in all five tumor regions were only about 7-24% of top clones.

Extraction of RNA together with DNA used 20-30 mg of unsorted bulk tissue. Germline V gives CDR1 KGHDR, CDR2 SFDVKD. V was shortened by 3 bases and J by 8 bases, with 24 bases between the two germline ends. This CDR3 is 17 amino acids long. Specimen: liver tumor tissue from sampling region 3. As to subset: tumor region T3, left-lateral pole. The chain uses TRBV24-1 and TRBJ1-2, with D perhaps TRBD1 (5 bases). The source of this sequence is a man in his forties or fifties with primary liver carcinoma and hepatitis B virus infection. CDR3 residues: CATSDPHSGGVGRGYTF. The CDR3, as DNA: TGTGCCACCAGTGATCCCCATTCGGGGGGTGTTGGTCGGGGCTACACCTTC.